The T cell receptor (beta chain) under discussion was sequenced for a study of cytomegalovirus exposure and HLA in healthy donors. Study-wide context: In a previous analysis, nearly 120 million unique TCR beta sequences were found from about 190 million T cells.

Trimming left V 7 bases short and J 5 bases short, with 8 bases between. The V gene's germline CDR1 is SNHLY and CDR2 FYNNEI. This CDR3 is built from 11 residues. Use of 60 Vbeta and 13 Jbeta primers characterized the PCR. The table came from immunoSEQ multiplex PCR; TCRdb's copy has only in-frame clones and leaves some out. The sample yields some 120,000 clones, over 60% seen once. The J gene is TRBJ2-5, the V gene TRBV2; D ambiguous. The sequencing input was PBMCs. This TCR was recovered from a human donor in good health. CDR3 DNA sequence: TGTGCCAGCATAGATTCGGAGACCCAGTACTTC. This translates into CASIDSETQYF.